Listed here are 9 T cell receptor beta chains from one sample, sequenced in a study of T-cell reconstitution after alpha-beta-depleted transplantation in children (dated by TCRdb to about 2016). Library generation was performed with PCR. The sample was run on an Illumina HiSeq 2500. Molecular barcoding was employed in the preparation of TCR libraries, with unique molecular identifiers being used to normalize TCRbeta repertoire quantification. The public sequencing data were trimmed at Q25 with fastp and processed into clonotypes with MiXCR by TCRdb, which kept only in-frame beta chains. Identical CDR3 proteins give one entry, which carries the most common genes and DNA. Across this sample there are just under 550,000 distinct CDR3 sequences, with 15% to 20% seen only once. Less than 4% of the sample belongs to the ten largest clones. The source material was PBMCs from the stem cell graft donor, sampled from the stem cell graft. These receptors were collected from a human donor who donated a stem cell graft to a child with acute lymphoblastic leukemia.

The chain is built from TRBV5-1 and TRBJ2-2; 7 bases align to TRBD2. The junction had 2 bases not matched to a gene; V was cut back by 2 bases and J by 1 base. The CDR3 spans 15 residues. Germline values: CDR1 SGHRS, CDR2 YFSETQ. The CDR3 DNA follows: TGCGCCAGCAGCTTCATAGCGGGGAACACCGGGGAGCTGTTTTTT. Translated: CASSFIAGNTGELFF.

This chain joins TRBV27 and TRBJ2-5; 9 positions agree with TRBD2. Germline assignment: CDR1 MNHEY and CDR2 SMNVEV (reference sequence). The CDR3 is 19 amino acids. Trimming took 0 bases from V and 5 from J; bases not matched to a gene: 16. The CDR3, as DNA: TGTGCCAGCAGTTTATCCCCGGGGTTGGCGGGAGGGCCCGGTGAGACCCAGTACTTC. Its protein is CASSLSPGLAGGPGETQYF.

This clonotype has just a few counts. The V call is TRBV10-3, the J call TRBJ1-5; the match to TRBD1 covers 7 bases. This CDR3 is 14 amino acids long. In germline, CDR1 is ENHRY, CDR2 SYGVKD. V trimming: 8 bases; J trimming: 1 base; junction bases outside the gene matches: 5. The CDR3 DNA reads as TGTGCCATCTCGGAACAGGGGAGCAATCAGCCCCAGCATTTT. It specifies CAISEQGSNQPQHF.

This clonotype was seen a handful of times. The chain is built from TRBV2 and TRBJ2-5; TRBD2 matches at 12 bases. V gave up 6 bases and J gave up 5 bases; unmatched junction bases: 7. The CDR3 totals 15 residues. Germline V CDR1 and CDR2: SNHLY, FYNNEI. The CDR3 DNA reads as TGTGCCAGCAGGGCCCTAGCGGGAGGGGTGGAGACCCAGTACTTC. It specifies CASRALAGGVETQYF.

Only a few counts were recorded for this clonotype. This chain uses TRBV29-1 with TRBJ2-7; D is perhaps TRBD2 (7 bases). The CDR3 totals 16 residues. Germline-derived CDR1 and CDR2 are SQVTM and ANQGSEA. Trimming took off 6 bases at V and 3 bases at J, with 24 bases between the two ends. Here the CDR3 DNA reads TGCAGCGTCGATAACCGCCTTGGGGAGGGGGACTACGAGCAGTACTTC. This codes for CSVDNRLGEGDYEQYF.

V is TRBV20-1 and J is TRBJ2-7, with 8 bases fitting TRBD2. The CDR3 has 13 residues. The J segment lost 4 bases and the V segment lost 1 base, leaving 3 bases of the junction unmatched. Germline loops: CDR1 DFQATT, CDR2 SNEGSKA (reference sequence). CDR3 nucleotides: TGCAGTGCTAGAGCGGGAGGGGGGTACGAGCAGTACTTC. It yields the protein CSARAGGGYEQYF.

This clonotype has a handful of counts. CDR3 amino acids: CASSLGTLAKNIQYF. The CDR3 DNA reads TGTGCCTCCTCCCTGGGGACGTTAGCCAAAAACATTCAGTACTTC. The genes are TRBV7-9 and TRBJ2-4, with D possibly called TRBD1 or TRBD2 (5 bases each). V lost 11 bases to trimming and J lost 0 bases, with 17 bases between them. The CDR3 sequence is 15 residues long. Per germline, CDR1 SEHNR and CDR2 FQNEAQ (reference sequence).

This clonotype was observed a few times. This chain joins TRBV12-3 or TRBV12-4 and TRBJ1-3, with 9 bases that match TRBD1. The CDR3 runs 14 residues. V was clipped by 6 bases and J by 4 bases; unmatched bases: 4. In nucleotides, the CDR3 is TGTGCCAGCAGATCCGGGACAGGGGGAAACACCATATATTTT. Its protein product is CASRSGTGGNTIYF.

This clonotype was seen a handful of times. This chain uses TRBV29-1 with TRBJ1-1; 9 bases are shared with TRBD1. CDR3 length: 13 residues. V lost 6 bases to trimming and J lost 9 bases; unmatched junction nucleotides: 11. CDR1 and CDR2 (germline): SQVTM, ANQGSEA. The CDR3 spells CSVGTGGGGKAFF. CDR3 nucleotide sequence: TGCAGCGTCGGAACAGGGGGCGGGGGTAAAGCTTTCTTT.